The T cell receptor (beta chain) described here comes from a study of blood T cell repertoires in COVID-19. Study at large: Italy, Spain and the United States were the sources of the convalescent and acute COVID-19 samples. PBMCs, B-cell-depleted T cells, or T cells provided the cDNA or gDNA that made up the material.

Trimming stripped 0 bases from V and 4 bases from J, with 17 bases between. Germline V gene lookup returns CDR1 SGDLS and CDR2 YYNGEE. The CDR3 sequence is 16 residues long. As handled by the study authors: For nucleated cells, counts were estimated from reference gene primer amplification. The table came from immunoSEQ multiplex PCR; TCRdb's copy has only in-frame clones and leaves some out. D and trimming come from the DNA, and the V and J calls and clone size come from that table. This table holds 120,000 or so clones, roughly 84% found once. The sequence was collected from a woman in her 30s who had recovered from COVID-19. Specimen: peripheral blood. This chain connects TRBV9 to TRBJ2-7, with TRBD1 as a possible D gene (5 bases). The DNA for the CDR3 is TGTGCCAGCAGCGTAGGTAACGGACAACCAACTTACGAGCAGTACTTC. It is translated as CASSVGNGQPTYEQYF.